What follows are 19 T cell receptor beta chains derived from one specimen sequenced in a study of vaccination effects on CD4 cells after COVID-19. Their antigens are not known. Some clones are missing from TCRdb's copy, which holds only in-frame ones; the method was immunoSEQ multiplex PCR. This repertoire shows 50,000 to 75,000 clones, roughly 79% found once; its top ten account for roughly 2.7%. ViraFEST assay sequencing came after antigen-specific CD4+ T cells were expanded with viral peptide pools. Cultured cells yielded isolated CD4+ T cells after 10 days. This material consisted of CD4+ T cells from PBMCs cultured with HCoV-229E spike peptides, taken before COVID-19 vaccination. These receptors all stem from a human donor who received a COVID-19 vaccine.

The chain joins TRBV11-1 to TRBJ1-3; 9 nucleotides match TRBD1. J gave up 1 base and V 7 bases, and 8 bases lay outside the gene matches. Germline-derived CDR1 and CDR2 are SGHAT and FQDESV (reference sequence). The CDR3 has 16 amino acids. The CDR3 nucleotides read TGTGCCAGCACCGACCCGGGACAGGGATCTGGAAACACCATATATTTT. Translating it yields CASTDPGQGSGNTIYF. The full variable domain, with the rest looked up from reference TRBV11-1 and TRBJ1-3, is EAEVAQSPRYKITEKSQAVAFWCDPISGHATLYWYRQILGQGPELLVQFQDESVVDDSQLPKDRFSAERLKGVDSTLKIQPAELGDSAMYLCASTDPGQGSGNTIYFGEGSWLTVV.

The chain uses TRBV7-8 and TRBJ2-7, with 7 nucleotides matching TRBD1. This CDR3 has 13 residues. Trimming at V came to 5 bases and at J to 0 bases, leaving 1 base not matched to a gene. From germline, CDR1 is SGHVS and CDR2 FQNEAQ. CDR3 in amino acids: CASSRDSSYEQYV. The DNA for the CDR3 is TGTGCCAGCAGCCGGGACAGCTCCTACGAGCAGTACGTC.

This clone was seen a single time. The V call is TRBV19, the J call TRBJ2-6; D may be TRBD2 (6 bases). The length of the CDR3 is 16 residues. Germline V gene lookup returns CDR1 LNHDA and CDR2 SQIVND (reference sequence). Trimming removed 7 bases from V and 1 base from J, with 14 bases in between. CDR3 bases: TGTGCCAGTAAGGAGGGCAGGACTTCTGGGGCCAACGTCCTGACTTTC. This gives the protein CASKEGRTSGANVLTF.

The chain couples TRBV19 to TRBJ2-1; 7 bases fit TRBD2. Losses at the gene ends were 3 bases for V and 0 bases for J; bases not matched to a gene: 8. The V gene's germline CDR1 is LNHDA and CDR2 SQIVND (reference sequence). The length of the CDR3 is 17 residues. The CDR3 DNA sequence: TGTGCCAGTAGTATCAGAGCGGGGAGGCCCTCCTACAATGAGCAGTTCTTC. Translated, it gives CASSIRAGRPSYNEQFF. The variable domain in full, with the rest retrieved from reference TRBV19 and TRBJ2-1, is DGGITQSPKYLFRKEGQNVTLSCEQNLNHDAMYWYRQDPGQGLRLIYYSQIVNDFQKGDIAEGYSVSREKKESFPLTVTSAQKNPTAFYLCASSIRAGRPSYNEQFFGPGTRLTVL.

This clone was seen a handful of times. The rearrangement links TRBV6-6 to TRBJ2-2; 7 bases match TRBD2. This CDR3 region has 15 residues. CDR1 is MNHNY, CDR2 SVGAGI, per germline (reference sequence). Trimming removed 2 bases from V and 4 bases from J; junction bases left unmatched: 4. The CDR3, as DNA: TGTGCCAGCAGTTACGCCCGCGGGGGCACCGGGGAGCTGTTTTTT. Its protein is CASSYARGGTGELFF.

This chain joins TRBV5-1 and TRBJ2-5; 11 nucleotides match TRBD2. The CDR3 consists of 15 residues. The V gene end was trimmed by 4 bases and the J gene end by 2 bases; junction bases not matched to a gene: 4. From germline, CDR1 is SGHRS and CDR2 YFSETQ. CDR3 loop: CASSGVAGGQETQYF. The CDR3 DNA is TGCGCCAGCAGCGGTGTAGCGGGGGGGCAAGAGACCCAGTACTTC.

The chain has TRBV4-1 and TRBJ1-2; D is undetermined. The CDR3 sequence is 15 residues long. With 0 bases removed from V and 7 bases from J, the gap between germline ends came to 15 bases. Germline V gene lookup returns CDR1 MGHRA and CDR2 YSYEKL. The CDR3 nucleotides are TGCGCCAGCAGCCAAGAGATGGTAAGGTTACGTGGCTACACCTTC. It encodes CASSQEMVRLRGYTF.

The CDR3 loop is CASSTSGGTKNIQYF. The CDR3 nucleotides are TGTGCCAGCAGCACTAGCGGGGGGACCAAAAACATTCAGTACTTC. This sequence joins TRBV11-2 and TRBJ2-4; TRBD2 matches 12 bases. CDR1 is SGHAT, CDR2 FQNNGV, per germline. V trimming: 5 bases; J trimming: 2 bases; junction bases outside the gene matches: 1. The length of the CDR3 is 15 residues.

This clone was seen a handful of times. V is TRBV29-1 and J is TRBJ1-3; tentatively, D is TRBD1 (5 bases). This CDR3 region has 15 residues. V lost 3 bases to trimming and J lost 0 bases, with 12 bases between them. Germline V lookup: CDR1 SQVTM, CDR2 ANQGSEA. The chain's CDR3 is CSVDLTGLSGNTIYF. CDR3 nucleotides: TGCAGCGTTGATCTCACAGGCCTCTCTGGAAACACCATATATTTT.

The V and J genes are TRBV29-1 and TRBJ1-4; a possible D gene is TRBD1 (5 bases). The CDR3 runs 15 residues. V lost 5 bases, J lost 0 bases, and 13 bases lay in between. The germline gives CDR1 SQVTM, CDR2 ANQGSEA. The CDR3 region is CSVSPTGATNEKLFF. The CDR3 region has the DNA TGCAGCGTTAGCCCGACGGGGGCAACTAATGAAAAACTGTTTTTT.

The CDR3 protein is CATTTLNTIYF. CDR3 bases: TGTGCCACCACAACTTTAAACACCATATATTTT. This sequence joins TRBV19 and TRBJ1-3; no clear D. The V end lost 10 bases, the J end lost 6 bases, and 10 bases lay between the germline ends. Germline V gene data show CDR1 as LNHDA and CDR2 as SQIVND (reference sequence). The CDR3 totals 11 residues.

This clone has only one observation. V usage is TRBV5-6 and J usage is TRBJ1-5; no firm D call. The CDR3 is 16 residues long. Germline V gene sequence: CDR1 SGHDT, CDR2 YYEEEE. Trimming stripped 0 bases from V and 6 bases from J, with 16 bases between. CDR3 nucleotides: TGTGCCAGCAGCTTGGCCGGGTTGCTGGTGTCTCAGCCCCAGCATTTT. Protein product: CASSLAGLLVSQPQHF.

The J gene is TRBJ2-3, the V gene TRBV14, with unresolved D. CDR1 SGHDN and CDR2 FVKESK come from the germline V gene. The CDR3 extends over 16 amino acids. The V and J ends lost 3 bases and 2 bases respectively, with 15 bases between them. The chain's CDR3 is CASSQRKDTLTDTQYF. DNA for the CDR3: TGTGCCAGCAGCCAGAGGAAAGACACCCTCACAGATACGCAGTATTTT.

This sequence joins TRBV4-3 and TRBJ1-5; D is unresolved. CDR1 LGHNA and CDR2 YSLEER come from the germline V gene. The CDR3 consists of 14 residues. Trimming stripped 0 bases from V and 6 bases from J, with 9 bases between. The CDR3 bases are TGCGCCAGCAGCCAAGATATTGAGAGTCAGCCCCAGCATTTT. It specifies CASSQDIESQPQHF.

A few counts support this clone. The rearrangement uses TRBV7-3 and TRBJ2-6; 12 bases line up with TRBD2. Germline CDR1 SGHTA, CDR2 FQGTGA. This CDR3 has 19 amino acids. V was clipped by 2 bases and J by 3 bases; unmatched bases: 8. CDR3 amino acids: CASSLLAGGHDYGANVLTF. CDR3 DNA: TGTGCCAGCAGCTTACTAGCGGGGGGGCATGATTATGGGGCCAACGTCCTGACTTTC.

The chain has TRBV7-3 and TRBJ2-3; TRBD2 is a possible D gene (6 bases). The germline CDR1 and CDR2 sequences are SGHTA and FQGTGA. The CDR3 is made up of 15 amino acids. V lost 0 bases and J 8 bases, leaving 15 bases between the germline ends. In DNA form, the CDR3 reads TGTGCCAGCAGCTTAACGTTAGCGGCCCCCGGTACGCAGTATTTT. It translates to CASSLTLAAPGTQYF.

The CDR3 DNA sequence: TGTGCCAGCAGCTTAGATCGGCGGACAGCATCGGGATCCTACGAGCAGTACGTC. The encoded protein is CASSLDRRTASGSYEQYV. V and J are TRBV11-2 and TRBJ2-7; tentatively, D is TRBD1 (6 bases). The V end was cut by 0 bases, the J end by 1 base, with 19 bases between. Germline V gene data show CDR1 as SGHAT and CDR2 as FQNNGV. CDR3 length: 18 residues.

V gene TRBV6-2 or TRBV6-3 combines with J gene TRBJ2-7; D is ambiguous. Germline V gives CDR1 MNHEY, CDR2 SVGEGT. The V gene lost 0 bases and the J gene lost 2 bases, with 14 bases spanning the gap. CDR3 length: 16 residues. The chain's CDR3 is CASSYSNRRRAYEQYV. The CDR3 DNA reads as TGTGCCAGCAGTTACTCGAACCGTCGACGGGCCTACGAGCAGTACGTC.

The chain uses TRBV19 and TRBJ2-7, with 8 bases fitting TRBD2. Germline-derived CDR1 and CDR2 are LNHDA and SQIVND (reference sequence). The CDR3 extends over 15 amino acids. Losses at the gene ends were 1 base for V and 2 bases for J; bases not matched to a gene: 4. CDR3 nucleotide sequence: TGTGCCAGTAGTATAGTGGTTAGCGGGGCCTACGAGCAGTACGTC. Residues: CASSIVVSGAYEQYV.